The clone carrying this T cell receptor (beta chain) has more than one count but fewer than ten. Its antigen is not known. V was clipped by 3 bases and J by 0 bases, with 6 bases between them. Germline V CDR1 and CDR2: MNHEY, SMNVEV (reference sequence). This CDR3 spans 13 amino acids. Data came from immunoSEQ multiplex PCR; TCRdb stores just in-frame clones and leaves some out. The sample lists 15,000 to 20,000 clones, around 85% occurring once. This entry belongs to a study of T cell clonotyping in hematopoietic cell transplantation. Study results and limitations: Recipient TCR diversity dropped after transplant; expanded clonotypes rose from day 30 to 180.

The receptor's source is a woman in her thirties or forties in good health. Some clones in this sample may be carry-over from other donors' samples. The sequencing sample was made of peripheral blood mononuclear cells. V is TRBV27 and J is TRBJ2-7; D gene uncertain. DNA of the CDR3: TGTGCCAGCAGTTTCATTGACTCCTACGAGCAGTACTTC. Residues: CASSFIDSYEQYF.